Many counts were recorded for the clone carrying this T cell receptor beta chain. These data originate in a study of response to subunit inactivated influenza vaccine. The CDR3 totals 13 residues. Trimming shortened V by 4 bases and J by 7 bases, and 17 bases separated the two germline ends. The germline V gene encodes CDR1 SQVTM and CDR2 ANQGSEA. TCRdb called the RT-PCR reads again in MiXCR, with one record for every CDR3 protein. This sample has around 160,000 distinct CDR3 sequences, with approximately 10% found just once. The chain recombines TRBV29-1 with TRBJ2-7; TRBD1 is a possible D gene (5 bases). The TCR sequence derives from a man in his forties or fifties who received an inactivated influenza vaccine. Source: non-naive T cells sorted from PBMCs, taken roughly 46 days after vaccination. DNA for the CDR3: TGCAGCGTTGGGGGCCAATACCCTACTGAGCAGTACTTC. Amino acid sequence: CSVGGQYPTEQYF.